The present T cell receptor (beta chain) was sequenced within a study of a mutant IDH1 vaccine in newly diagnosed glioma. Looking at the study overall: Every participant had undergone radiotherapy, temozolomide, or both before, and most underwent both.

The V gene lost 5 bases and the J gene lost 2 bases, with 7 bases spanning the gap. Germline CDR1 and CDR2: MNHEY and SVGAGI. The CDR3 extends over 13 amino acids. Comment on this clone: The antigen remains unidentified.

Overall study findings and caveats: Immune responses induced by the vaccine were seen in around 92% of patients, spanning multiple MHC alleles.

Time point of the sample: baseline, week 1 (first vaccination visit). Treatment meaning: pre-vaccination baseline after standard-of-care therapy. The donor cohort comprised cases of new WHO grade 3 or 4 IDH1-mutant, ATRX-lost astrocytoma. TCRdb keeps only in-frame clones here, not all; method: immunoSEQ multiplex PCR. The sample lists tens of thousands of clones; about 74% were seen once. The sequence came from a woman aged 40 to 50 with glioma. Sequenced here: PBMCs, sampled from a glioma patient treated with radiotherapy, temozolomide or both. The gene calls are TRBV6-5 and TRBJ1-5, with D possibly TRBD1 on 5 matching bases. The CDR3: CASSRGGNQPQHF. CDR3 in DNA: TGTGCCAGCAGTCGGGGGGGCAATCAGCCCCAGCATTTT.